Presented here are 20 T cell receptor beta chains from one specimen sequenced in a study of cytomegalovirus exposure and HLA in healthy donors. The study ran its PCR with 60 Vbeta and 13 Jbeta primers. TCRdb's copy holds only in-frame clones and misses some; the assay was immunoSEQ multiplex PCR. Seen here are roughly 140,000 clones, about 75% observed once, and the top ten hold approximately 4.2%. Sequencing was carried out using PBMCs. The receptor source for this set is a man aged 55-75 years in good health and CMV-seronegative.

The chain couples TRBV6-6 to TRBJ1-6; D perhaps matches TRBD1 (5 bases). V lost 2 bases and J lost 7, with 12 bases in between. This CDR3 has 15 residues. Germline-derived CDR1 and CDR2 are MNHNY and SVGAGI (reference sequence). CDR3 loop: CASSYGGGPNSPLHF. In nucleotides, the CDR3 is TGTGCCAGCAGTTACGGCGGGGGACCAAATTCACCCCTCCACTTT.

There are a few counts of this clone. The gene calls are TRBV6-6 and TRBJ1-2, with 9 bases that match TRBD1. The junction had 8 bases not matched to a gene; V was cut back by 7 bases and J by 2 bases. CDR3 length equals 15 residues. Germline assignment: CDR1 MNHNY and CDR2 SVGAGI (reference sequence). The CDR3 DNA reads as TGTGCCAGCAATAACATGGACAGGGGAAACTATGGCTACACCTTC. The encoded protein is CASNNMDRGNYGYTF.

This chain links TRBV30 with TRBJ1-5; D ambiguous. Deletions cut 3 bases from V and 0 bases from J, with 9 bases between. The CDR3 is 14 amino acids. Germline CDR1 reads GTSNPN; CDR2 reads SVGIG (reference sequence). Here the CDR3 reads CAWSPDYSNQPQHF. The CDR3 coding sequence is TGTGCCTGGAGCCCAGATTATAGCAATCAGCCCCAGCATTTT.

The chain couples TRBV9 to TRBJ1-5; no definite D call. Germline CDR1 reads SGDLS; CDR2 reads YYNGEE. The CDR3 length is 15 residues. V was cut by 0 bases and J by 8 bases, with 15 bases left in between. DNA of the CDR3: TGTGCCAGCAGCGTAGGGGGAGGCAGCCGAGAGCCCCAGCATTTT. Translating gives CASSVGGGSREPQHF.

The chain carries TRBV7-3 and TRBJ1-2; D possibly corresponds to TRBD1 (6 bases). With 2 bases removed from V and 4 bases from J, the gap between germline ends came to 11 bases. The CDR3 length is 14 residues. The germline V gene encodes CDR1 SGHTA and CDR2 FQGTGA. CDR3 nucleotide sequence: TGTGCCAGCAGCTTAGGACAGATTGGCTATGGCTACACCTTC. The encoded protein is CASSLGQIGYGYTF.

A word on this clone: Germline is not matched at one junction end, which may reflect a read error. This rearrangement joins TRBV6-5 to TRBJ2-5; D possibly corresponds to TRBD2 (6 bases). Germline lookup yields CDR1 MNHEY and CDR2 SVGAGI. This CDR3 is built from 15 residues. The CDR3 DNA is TGTGCCAGCAGCCCGGCGGGGTTGCCAAGAGAGGCCCAGTACTTC. Protein: CASSPAGLPREAQYF.

The chain joins TRBV7-2 to TRBJ2-5, with D unclear. The CDR3 runs to 14 residues. Trimming pared 2 bases from V and 7 bases from J, leaving 14 bases between. Germline V gives CDR1 SGHTA, CDR2 FQGNSA. The CDR3 DNA reads TGTGCCAGCAGCTTAAGTGTTCGGGTGGGGACCCAGTACTTC. Translating gives CASSLSVRVGTQYF.

The sample holds a few counts of this clone. The genes are TRBV30 and TRBJ2-2; 8 bases line up with TRBD2. The CDR3 is made up of 14 amino acids. CDR1 is GTSNPN, CDR2 SVGIG, per germline (reference sequence). The CDR3 nucleotides are TGTGCTTGGGGGGCGGGAGGTTTCACCGGGGAGCTGTTTTTT. This encodes CAWGAGGFTGELFF.

This clone was found a few times. The rearrangement uses TRBV6-1 and TRBJ1-2; D might be TRBD1 (5 bases). V dropped 3 bases and J dropped 9 bases, with 11 bases sitting between them. CDR3 length equals 12 residues. CDR1 and CDR2 (germline): MNHNS, SASEGT. The CDR3 loop is CASSDGRASYTF. The CDR3 DNA reads TGTGCCAGCAGTGACGGCAGGGCTAGCTACACCTTC.

The gene calls are TRBV7-9 and TRBJ1-4, with no clear D. With 5 bases removed from V and 11 bases from J, the gap between germline ends came to 12 bases. This CDR3 contains 12 residues. From germline, CDR1 is SEHNR and CDR2 FQNEAQ (reference sequence). CDR3 coding DNA: TGTGCCAGCAGCCTTACGTCGGGTAAACTGTTTTTT. Its translation is CASSLTSGKLFF.

The chain couples TRBV28 to TRBJ2-5; 7 nucleotides align to TRBD1. There are 16 residues in the CDR3. Germline V gives CDR1 MDHEN, CDR2 SYDVKM. With V trimmed by 3 bases and J by 2 bases, 9 bases remained unmatched. The chain's CDR3 is CASSFSPGTVQETQYF. The CDR3 nucleotides are TGTGCCAGCAGTTTTTCCCCGGGGACAGTTCAAGAGACCCAGTACTTC.

The rearrangement uses TRBV18 and TRBJ1-6, with D possibly TRBD1 on 6 matching bases. Germline values: CDR1 KGHSH, CDR2 LQKENI. V lost 4 bases to trimming and J lost 10 bases, with 29 bases between them. The CDR3 has 19 amino acids. The CDR3 loop reads CASSQRSPTGTSSRSPLHF. CDR3 bases: TGTGCCAGCTCACAGAGGAGCCCAACCGGGACATCATCCCGGTCACCCCTCCACTTT.

V usage is TRBV19 and J usage is TRBJ2-7; no firm D call. CDR1 LNHDA and CDR2 SQIVND come from the germline V gene (reference sequence). The CDR3 length is 14 residues. V was pared by 1 base and J by 0 bases, with 7 bases between. CDR3 nucleotides: TGTGCCAGTAGTATAGCAAGGAGCTCCTACGAGCAGTACTTC. Encoded protein: CASSIARSSYEQYF.

V gene TRBV14 combines with J gene TRBJ2-7; TRBD1 matches 9 bases. After removal of 4 bases from V and 4 bases from J, the junction contained 11 bases not matched to a gene. The CDR3 is made up of 16 amino acids. CDR1 SGHDN and CDR2 FVKESK come from the germline V gene. CDR3 nucleotide sequence: TGTGCCAGCAGCCTACCTACCGGGACAGGGAGTTACGAGCAGTACTTC. This gives the protein CASSLPTGTGSYEQYF. Looking up the rest from reference TRBV14 and TRBJ2-7 gives the full variable domain: EAGVTQFPSHSVIEKGQTVTLRCDPISGHDNLYWYRRVMGKEIKFLLHFVKESKQDESGMPNNRFLAERTGGTYSTLKVQPAELEDSGVYFCASSLPTGTGSYEQYFGPGTRLTVT.

The chain links TRBV5-1 to TRBJ2-5; 7 positions agree with TRBD1. Trimming removed 4 bases from V and 0 bases from J; junction bases left unmatched: 3. This CDR3 comprises 14 residues. CDR1 and CDR2 (germline): SGHRS, YFSETQ. The CDR3 nucleotides read TGCGCCAGCAGCCTTGACAGGGACCAAGAGACCCAGTACTTC. This sequence encodes CASSLDRDQETQYF.

Here the CDR3 DNA reads TGCGCCAGCAGCTTCCGGCCAGGGGGGAGCTACGAGCAGTACTTC. This translates into CASSFRPGGSYEQYF. This chain joins TRBV5-1 and TRBJ2-7; perhaps TRBD1 as D (7 bases). V dropped 2 bases and J dropped 3 bases, with 15 bases sitting between them. This CDR3 spans 15 amino acids. The germline V gene has CDR1 SGHRS and CDR2 YFSETQ.

The V gene is TRBV5-4, the J gene TRBJ2-5; 7 bases map to TRBD1. V shed 9 bases and J 5 bases; nucleotides not matched to a gene: 10. Germline V CDR1 and CDR2: SGHNT, YYREEE (reference sequence). This CDR3 has 13 residues. This CDR3 reads CAISLGQWETQYF. As DNA, the CDR3 is TGTGCCATCTCTTTGGGACAGTGGGAGACCCAGTACTTC. The full variable domain, in which reference TRBV5-4 and TRBJ2-5 provide the parts outside the CDR3, is ETGVTQSPTHLIKTRGQQVTLRCSSQSGHNTVSWYQQALGQGPQFIFQYYREEENGRGNFPPRFSGLQFPNYSSELNVNALELDDSALYLCAISLGQWETQYFGPGTRLLVL.

This clone occurred once. The J gene is TRBJ1-3, the V gene TRBV5-6; no firm D call. V lost 2 bases, J lost 0 bases, and 9 bases lay in between. Germline lookup yields CDR1 SGHDT and CDR2 YYEEEE. The CDR3 has 15 amino acids. CDR3: CASSFPESSGNTIYF. For the CDR3, the DNA is TGTGCCAGCAGCTTTCCCGAGAGCTCTGGAAACACCATATATTTT.

The V and J genes are TRBV7-9 and TRBJ2-1; D is unresolved. The CDR3 length is 13 residues. V lost 5 bases to trimming and J lost 0 bases, with 5 bases between them. Germline loops: CDR1 SEHNR, CDR2 FQNEAQ (reference sequence). CDR3 DNA sequence: TGTGCCAGCAGCATGAGCTCCTACAATGAGCAGTTCTTC. Translation gives CASSMSSYNEQFF.

This rearrangement joins TRBV18 to TRBJ2-7, with 7 nucleotides matching TRBD2. Germline assignment: CDR1 KGHSH and CDR2 LQKENI. The trim removed 3 bases at V and 5 bases at J, leaving 10 bases unmatched. CDR3 size: 15 residues. The DNA for the CDR3 is TGTGCCAGCTCACCGCGTAGCGGGTACGGGGACGAGCAGTACTTC. Its translation: CASSPRSGYGDEQYF.